This TCR beta chain was recorded in a study of T cell responses to AZD1222 COVID-19 vaccine. Findings and caveats of the study: The study identified only a handful of AZD1222 recipients as seropositive at baseline. Females outnumbered males among donors, who were mostly white British; clonal diversity was possibly underestimated. Spike-spanning, vaccine-associated CD4 TCRs were dominant at 160-218 and 743-854. Scientists sampled the repertoires only once the peak T cell response had passed.

Details on this clone: The target antigen is unknown.

Libraries were prepared by immunoSEQ multiplex PCR; TCRdb keeps only in-frame clonotypes and omits some of them. The sample includes about 110,000 clones, 70% to 90% of them seen just once. The TCR comes from an adult in good health. Sequencing used peripheral blood, obtained on day 0 of AZD1222 vaccination.

This CDR3 reads CASSLSQGVSNEQFF. CDR3 bases: TGTGCCAGCAGTTTATCACAGGGGGTTAGTAATGAGCAGTTCTTC. The chain links TRBV28 to TRBJ2-1, with 8 bases aligning to TRBD1. The germline CDR1 and CDR2 sequences are MDHEN and SYDVKM. This CDR3 spans 15 amino acids. The V and J ends lost 1 base and 7 bases, in that order; junction bases with no gene match: 6.